The 17 T cell receptor beta chains in this list originate from one sample, sequenced in a study of blood T cells in healthy people across ages. Combining a sample-barcoded 5' primer with a J-beta primer mix, a second PCR ran for about 7 to 11 cycles. TCRdb re-analysed the 5' RACE reads in MiXCR, keeping a single row per CDR3 protein. This table holds about 1.5 million distinct CDR3 sequences, about 42% found once. Sequenced input: blood. The receptors derive from a woman under 30 in good health.

The chain combines TRBV3-1 with TRBJ2-3; no reliable D call. Per germline, CDR1 LGHDT and CDR2 YNNKEL (reference sequence). This CDR3 spans 11 amino acids. V was trimmed by 6 bases and J by 6 bases, leaving 7 bases between them. As DNA, the CDR3 is TGTGCCAGCAGAACGTCCGATACGCAGTATTTT. It codes for CASRTSDTQYF.

The chain has TRBV7-2 and TRBJ2-1, with 8 bases lining up with TRBD2. Per the germline V gene, CDR1 is SGHTA and CDR2 is FQGNSA. The J segment lost 6 bases and the V segment lost 10 bases, leaving 11 bases of the junction unmatched. The CDR3 consists of 14 residues. The CDR3 spells CATSGTRDANEQFF. In nucleotides, the CDR3 is TGTGCCACCTCCGGGACTAGGGACGCCAATGAGCAGTTCTTC.

In this sample, this clonotype turned up a few times. The chain uses TRBV20-1 and TRBJ1-2; D is ambiguous. Germline V lookup: CDR1 DFQATT, CDR2 SNEGSKA (reference sequence). The CDR3 contains 15 residues. V was shortened by 0 bases and J by 3 bases, with 14 bases between the two germline ends. As DNA, the CDR3 is TGCAGTGCTAGAGACGGGCGACACGCAGACTATGGCTACACCTTC. Protein sequence: CSARDGRHADYGYTF.

V is TRBV7-2 and J is TRBJ2-5, with TRBD2 as a possible D gene (6 bases). The V and J ends lost 4 bases and 1 base respectively, with 10 bases between them. Germline-derived CDR1 and CDR2 are SGHTA and FQGNSA. This CDR3 contains 14 residues. DNA for the CDR3: TGTGCCAGCAGCTATCTAGCGCGCCAAGAGACCCAGTACTTC. Encoded protein: CASSYLARQETQYF.

This clonotype was seen only once. This chain uses TRBV7-8 with TRBJ2-2; a weak D match, TRBD1 (5 bases). Germline CDR1 reads SGHVS; CDR2 reads FQNEAQ. CDR3 size: 16 residues. With 7 bases removed from V and 0 bases from J, the gap between germline ends came to 15 bases. Here the CDR3 DNA reads TGTGCCAGCACCGACAGCCGAGGAGCGAACACCGGGGAGCTGTTTTTT. Protein: CASTDSRGANTGELFF.

This chain connects TRBV20-1 to TRBJ2-5; D is possibly TRBD2 (7 bases). Germline CDR1 and CDR2: DFQATT and SNEGSKA (reference sequence). This CDR3 is 16 amino acids long. The ends were cut back, 0 bases at V and 6 bases at J, with 20 bases in the middle. CDR3 bases: TGCAGTGCTAGAGATCCGGGACCAAGGGGGGGAAAGACCCAGTACTTC. As protein: CSARDPGPRGGKTQYF.

As to this clonotype: This CDR3 is missing its conserved last phenylalanine or tryptophan, likely due to a read error. This rearrangement joins TRBV5-5 to TRBJ2-3; no clear D gene. With 3 bases removed from V and 4 bases from J, the gap between germline ends came to 12 bases. The CDR3 totals 14 residues. Germline lookup yields CDR1 SGHKS and CDR2 YYEKEE (reference sequence). The CDR3 DNA sequence: TGTGCCAGCAGCTCTGAGGTCCGGTCAGATACGCAGTATATT. Amino acids: CASSSEVRSDTQYI.

The chain recombines TRBV28 with TRBJ2-4; 11 nucleotides align to TRBD2. CDR3 length equals 18 residues. The germline CDR1 and CDR2 sequences are MDHEN and SYDVKM. The V gene end was trimmed by 5 bases and the J gene end by 5 bases; junction bases not matched to a gene: 14. The CDR3 DNA reads TGTGCCAGCAGTCCCCAGTGGACTAGCGGGTGGCCTCAAAACATTCAGTACTTC. This codes for CASSPQWTSGWPQNIQYF.

The chain uses TRBV4-1 and TRBJ2-5; 9 positions match TRBD2. The germline gives CDR1 MGHRA, CDR2 YSYEKL. Trimming removed 1 base from V and 4 bases from J; junction bases left unmatched: 10. CDR3 length: 17 residues. CDR3: CASSQVQGALAGETQYF. CDR3 DNA: TGCGCCAGCAGCCAAGTACAAGGGGCACTAGCGGGAGAGACCCAGTACTTC.

The chain recombines TRBV4-1 with TRBJ1-1; 8 nucleotides agree with TRBD1. J lost 6 bases, V lost 6 bases, and 12 bases had no gene match. The germline CDR1 and CDR2 sequences are MGHRA and YSYEKL. This CDR3 spans 15 amino acids. The CDR3 loop reads CASSRAGGIRSEAFF. The CDR3 bases are TGCGCCAGCAGTCGAGCAGGGGGCATAAGGTCTGAAGCTTTCTTT.

The chain links TRBV19 to TRBJ2-7; D may be TRBD1 or TRBD2 (5 bases each). The CDR3 runs to 14 residues. Germline lookup yields CDR1 LNHDA and CDR2 SQIVND (reference sequence). Trimming shortened V by 5 bases and J by 9 bases, and 20 bases separated the two germline ends. The CDR3 DNA reads as TGTGCCAGTAGTCCAAAGGGACCGACCTTCGGGCAGTACTTC. This codes for CASSPKGPTFGQYF.

This clonotype came up a few times. This chain connects TRBV5-1 to TRBJ2-5; 10 bases agree with TRBD1. With V trimmed by 2 bases and J by 11 bases, 18 bases remained unmatched. There are 17 residues in the CDR3. Germline assignment: CDR1 SGHRS and CDR2 YFSETQ. The chain's CDR3 is CASSLAPLGTGAEVQYF. In DNA form, the CDR3 reads TGCGCCAGCAGCTTAGCCCCACTCGGGACAGGGGCCGAAGTGCAGTACTTC.

Here the CDR3 reads CASSFGGTSASPTYEQYF. The CDR3 nucleotides read TGCGCCAGCAGCTTTGGCGGGACTAGCGCCTCGCCTACCTACGAGCAGTACTTC. The chain couples TRBV5-1 to TRBJ2-7, with TRBD2 matching over 10 bases. V lost 2 bases and J lost 2; bases outside the gene matches: 13. The CDR3 has 18 residues. Germline CDR1 is SGHRS and CDR2 is YFSETQ.

The chain couples TRBV11-2 to TRBJ1-1; TRBD1 aligns across 9 bases. The germline CDR1 and CDR2 sequences are SGHAT and FQNNGV. The J segment lost 8 bases and the V segment lost 2 bases, leaving 9 bases of the junction unmatched. This CDR3 has 15 amino acids. CDR3: CASSLIAWTGEEAFF. CDR3 sequence (DNA): TGTGCCAGCAGCTTAATCGCCTGGACAGGGGAGGAAGCTTTCTTT.

This clonotype came up a few times. The chain joins TRBV7-8 to TRBJ2-1; D possibly corresponds to TRBD2 (5 bases). The CDR3 totals 14 residues. Trimming cost V 1 base and J 7 bases, with 11 bases left between them. CDR1 is SGHVS and CDR2 is FQNEAQ in the germline V gene. The CDR3 reads CASSLVPRENEQFF. In nucleotides, the CDR3 is TGTGCCAGCAGCTTAGTCCCCCGGGAAAATGAGCAGTTCTTC.

The chain recombines TRBV12-3 or TRBV12-4 with TRBJ2-5, with TRBD1 matching over 7 bases. The junction had 11 bases not matched to a gene; V was cut back by 5 bases and J by 2 bases. This CDR3 contains 16 residues. CDR3 DNA sequence: TGTGCCAGCAGTATCAAAATACAGGGGAAACAAGAGACCCAGTACTTC. The encoded protein is CASSIKIQGKQETQYF.

This chain joins TRBV4-3 and TRBJ2-3; D is undetermined. The germline CDR1 and CDR2 sequences are LGHNA and YSLEER. The CDR3 loop spans 14 amino acids. V was cut by 4 bases and J by 4 bases, with 12 bases left in between. The CDR3 loop is CASSPYFGPDTQYF. The CDR3 nucleotides are TGCGCCAGCAGCCCTTATTTTGGGCCAGATACGCAGTATTTT.